The 32 T cell receptor beta chains given below trace back to one sample, sequenced in a study of blood T cell repertoires in COVID-19. TCRdb's table, derived via immunoSEQ multiplex PCR, lists solely in-frame clones and lacks some. This table has some 220,000 clones, approximately 81% appearing once. The sequenced sample was peripheral blood. The source is a woman older than 75 with active or convalescent COVID-19.

The J gene is TRBJ1-1, the V gene TRBV7-3; no reliable D call. The CDR3 spans 13 residues. CDR1 and CDR2 (germline): SGHTA, FQGTGA. The ends were cut back, 2 bases at V and 3 bases at J, with 7 bases in the middle. The CDR3 protein is CASSLFRDTEAFF. CDR3 sequence (DNA): TGTGCCAGCAGCTTATTCCGAGACACTGAAGCTTTCTTT.

This chain joins TRBV6-5 and TRBJ1-2; tentatively, D is TRBD1 (5 bases). The ends were cut back, 5 bases at V and 7 bases at J, with 17 bases in the middle. CDR1 and CDR2 from the germline V gene are MNHEY and SVGAGI. This CDR3 has 14 amino acids. CDR3 in DNA: TGTGCCAGCAGTAAATACAGGTCGGTCGGTGGCTACACCTTC. This codes for CASSKYRSVGGYTF.

This clone was observed once. CDR3 region: CASSLRDSNSPLHF. The CDR3 DNA reads TGTGCCAGCAGTTTACGGGATAGTAATTCACCCCTCCACTTT. The chain combines TRBV6-5 with TRBJ1-6; D gene ambiguous. V was clipped by 4 bases and J by 6 bases, with 10 bases between them. Germline V gene lookup returns CDR1 MNHEY and CDR2 SVGAGI. This CDR3 region has 14 residues.

The chain links TRBV5-1 to TRBJ1-1, with D uncertain. This CDR3 region has 14 residues. With 4 bases removed from V and 2 bases from J, the gap between germline ends came to 12 bases. Germline values: CDR1 SGHRS, CDR2 YFSETQ. The DNA of the CDR3 is TGCGCCAGCAGCATAGTCTCAGGTAACACTGAAGCTTTCTTT. Residues: CASSIVSGNTEAFF.

V is TRBV6-2 or TRBV6-3 and J is TRBJ2-7; D gene uncertain. The CDR3 covers 14 residues. The V and J ends lost 2 bases and 2 bases respectively, with 10 bases between them. Germline V gene lookup returns CDR1 MNHEY and CDR2 SVGEGT. CDR3 bases: TGTGCCAGCAGTTACCCCACCTTAGCCTACGAGCAGTACTTC. Residues: CASSYPTLAYEQYF.

This clone was seen more than once but under ten times. The chain has TRBV6-2 or TRBV6-3 and TRBJ1-3, with D possibly matching TRBD1 (5 bases). Trimming took off 5 bases at V and 0 bases at J, with 20 bases between the two ends. CDR1 and CDR2 (germline): MNHEY, SVGEGT. CDR3 size: 18 residues. The CDR3 DNA reads as TGTGCCAGCAGTCAAGCTGAGTCCGGGGGATCCTCTGGAAACACCATATATTTT. Its translation is CASSQAESGGSSGNTIYF.

The chain carries TRBV6-5 and TRBJ2-5; tentatively, D is TRBD2 (5 bases). CDR3 size: 13 residues. Trimming removed 6 bases from V and 1 base from J, with 9 bases in between. Germline CDR1 and CDR2: MNHEY and SVGAGI. The CDR3 DNA follows: TGTGCCAGCAGCTGGAGCGGCCAAGAGACCCAGTACTTC. This codes for CASSWSGQETQYF.

This clone has only one observation. The chain has TRBV30 and TRBJ1-2; 8 positions match TRBD1. The germline V gene has CDR1 GTSNPN and CDR2 SVGIG (reference sequence). The CDR3 length is 11 residues. The V segment lost 8 bases and the J segment 7 bases; nucleotides outside the gene matches: 6. Here the CDR3 DNA reads TGTGCCACCGACAGGGGTCTTGGCTACACCTTC. Translation gives CATDRGLGYTF.

The V call is TRBV28, the J call TRBJ2-5, with D tentatively TRBD1 (6 bases). This CDR3 has 14 residues. Germline assignment: CDR1 MDHEN and CDR2 SYDVKM. The V end was cut by 8 bases, the J end by 4 bases, with 17 bases between. In DNA, the CDR3 is TGTGCCAGCTGTGATGGGGGCGAAGGAGAGACCCAGTACTTC. Translated: CASCDGGEGETQYF. The full variable domain, with the rest looked up from reference TRBV28 and TRBJ2-5, is DVKVTQSSRYLVKRTGEKVFLECVQDMDHENMFWYRQDPGLGLRLIYFSYDVKMKEKGDIPEGYSVSREKKERFSLILESASTNQTSMYLCASCDGGEGETQYFGPGTRLLVL.

This chain connects TRBV2 to TRBJ2-3; 8 bases line up with TRBD2. Germline CDR1 is SNHLY and CDR2 is FYNNEI. The CDR3 length is 14 residues. With V trimmed by 10 bases and J by 2 bases, 8 bases remained unmatched. CDR3 DNA sequence: TGTGCCAACCGTAGGGGACTAGTCACAGATACGCAGTATTTT. Translation: CANRRGLVTDTQYF.

Details on this clone: The same CDR3 can be traced to other DNA sequences in this sample. This chain uses TRBV29-1 with TRBJ2-5; tentative D call: TRBD2 (6 bases). Trimming shortened V by 4 bases and J by 5 bases, and 11 bases separated the two germline ends. CDR1 SQVTM and CDR2 ANQGSEA come from the germline V gene. The CDR3 is 12 residues long. CDR3: CSVVLGGETQYF. The CDR3 bases are TGCAGCGTTGTGCTTGGGGGGGAGACCCAGTACTTC.

This clone was seen more than once but under ten times. V usage is TRBV18 and J usage is TRBJ2-7, with 9 bases that match TRBD2. Looked up from germline, CDR1 is KGHSH and CDR2 is LQKENI. V was pared by 1 base and J by 2 bases, with 3 bases of the junction left unmatched. CDR3 length: 15 amino acids. The CDR3 nucleotides read TGTGCCAGCTCACCACAGTCTAGCGGGGCCTACGAGCAGTACTTC. Translated: CASSPQSSGAYEQYF.

The V call is TRBV7-2, the J call TRBJ2-3; 7 bases align to TRBD1. The CDR3 consists of 14 residues. Trimming cost V 3 bases and J 2 bases; bases outside gene matches: 2. Germline CDR1 is SGHTA and CDR2 is FQGNSA. The CDR3 reads CASSFDRATDTQYF. The CDR3 nucleotides are TGTGCCAGCAGCTTCGACAGGGCCACAGATACGCAGTATTTT.

This clone was observed at least ten times. This rearrangement joins TRBV5-1 to TRBJ2-5; D is uncertain. Trimming cost V 1 base and J 7 bases, with 11 bases left between them. The CDR3 runs to 13 residues. Germline V CDR1 and CDR2: SGHRS, YFSETQ. DNA for the CDR3: TGCGCCAGCAGCTTGACGGGTTTGGGGACCCAGTACTTC. As protein: CASSLTGLGTQYF.

The chain links TRBV19 to TRBJ2-2, with D maybe TRBD2 (6 bases). The CDR3 length is 17 residues. V lost 3 bases and J lost 5, with 19 bases in between. The V gene's germline CDR1 is LNHDA and CDR2 SQIVND (reference sequence). The CDR3 reads CASSMGELAMWTGELFF. As DNA, the CDR3 is TGTGCCAGTAGTATGGGGGAACTAGCAATGTGGACCGGGGAGCTGTTTTTT.

The chain carries TRBV29-1 and TRBJ1-4, with D possibly TRBD1 on 5 matching bases. Between the trimmed V and J ends, which lost 6 bases and 2 bases, there was a span of 13 bases. The length of the CDR3 is 14 residues. Germline V gene lookup returns CDR1 SQVTM and CDR2 ANQGSEA. In nucleotides, the CDR3 is TGCAGCGTCGAGGGGAGGGGTACTAATGAAAAACTGTTTTTT. Amino acids: CSVEGRGTNEKLFF.

The CDR3 sequence: CAIKGTSGRVGEQFF. CDR3 DNA sequence: TGTGCCATCAAAGGGACTAGCGGGAGAGTGGGTGAGCAGTTCTTC. The chain recombines TRBV10-3 with TRBJ2-1; TRBD2 matches at 14 bases. Germline CDR1 and CDR2: ENHRY and SYGVKD. This CDR3 spans 15 amino acids. V was clipped by 7 bases and J by 9 bases; unmatched bases: 8.

This rearrangement joins TRBV27 to TRBJ2-7; D perhaps matches TRBD1 (5 bases). In germline, CDR1 is MNHEY, CDR2 SMNVEV (reference sequence). V was shortened by 4 bases and J by 3 bases, with 16 bases between the two germline ends. This CDR3 has 15 residues. The CDR3 region has the DNA TGTGCCAGCAGTTCTTACCTAACAGGAGACTACGAGCAGTACTTC. Its protein product is CASSSYLTGDYEQYF.

The J gene is TRBJ2-3, the V gene TRBV9; D ambiguous. V lost 2 bases to trimming and J lost 3 bases, with 4 bases between them. The CDR3 has 12 amino acids. Germline CDR1 is SGDLS and CDR2 is YYNGEE. CDR3 loop: CASSVRTDTQYF. DNA for the CDR3: TGTGCCAGCAGCGTCAGGACAGATACGCAGTATTTT.

This chain uses TRBV7-9 with TRBJ1-3; maybe TRBD1 (6 bases). Germline CDR1 reads SEHNR; CDR2 reads FQNEAQ (reference sequence). The CDR3 is 18 amino acids. The V end was cut by 5 bases, the J end by 0 bases, with 20 bases between. The CDR3 sequence: CASSPRGGYRYSGNTIYF. The CDR3 nucleotides read TGTGCCAGCAGCCCGCGAGGGGGATACAGATACTCTGGAAACACCATATATTTT. The whole variable domain, filled in from reference TRBV7-9 and TRBJ1-3, reads DTGVSQNPRHKITKRGQNVTFRCDPISEHNRLYWYRQTLGQGPEFLTYFQNEAQLEKSRLLSDRFSAERPKGSFSTLEIQRTEQGDSAMYLCASSPRGGYRYSGNTIYFGEGSWLTVV.

The J gene is TRBJ2-5, the V gene TRBV15; 7 positions agree with TRBD2. The CDR3 covers 13 residues. Germline trimming cut 5 bases from V and 4 bases from J; bases unmatched to any gene: 4. Per the germline V gene, CDR1 is LNHNV and CDR2 is YYDKDF (reference sequence). The CDR3 DNA sequence: TGTGCCACCAGCTCCAGGGAGGGAGAGACCCAGTACTTC. Encoded protein: CATSSREGETQYF.

V gene TRBV6-2 or TRBV6-3 combines with J gene TRBJ2-2; a possible D gene is TRBD1 (6 bases). The germline V gene encodes CDR1 MNHEY and CDR2 SVGEGT. There are 14 residues in the CDR3. The V gene lost 6 bases and the J gene lost 1 base, with 9 bases spanning the gap. CDR3 sequence: CASSPDRNTGELFF. CDR3 nucleotide sequence: TGTGCCAGCAGCCCGGACAGGAACACCGGGGAGCTGTTTTTT.

The genes are TRBV5-6 and TRBJ1-2, with 12 bases identical to TRBD1. The junction had 9 bases not matched to a gene; V was cut back by 4 bases and J by 2 bases. The CDR3 runs to 17 residues. In germline, CDR1 is SGHDT, CDR2 YYEEEE. This CDR3 is CASSEGTGGKRNYGYTF. The CDR3 coding sequence is TGTGCCAGCAGCGAGGGGACAGGGGGCAAAAGGAACTATGGCTACACCTTC. Using reference TRBV5-6 and TRBJ1-2 for the parts outside the CDR3, the full variable domain is DAGVTQSPTHLIKTRGQQVTLRCSPKSGHDTVSWYQQALGQGPQFIFQYYEEEERQRGNFPDRFSGHQFPNYSSELNVNALLLGDSALYLCASSEGTGGKRNYGYTFGSGTRLTVV.

This sequence joins TRBV27 and TRBJ1-3, with 7 bases lining up with TRBD1. This CDR3 has 16 residues. In germline, CDR1 is MNHEY, CDR2 SMNVEV (reference sequence). V lost 7 bases to trimming and J lost 3 bases; unmatched junction nucleotides: 12. Here the CDR3 DNA reads TGTGCCAGCATAGGGTCAAAAGGGGGCCTTGGAAACACCATATATTTT. Amino acid sequence: CASIGSKGGLGNTIYF.

This chain's CDR3 is CASSLAGEVEQFF. The CDR3 nucleotides read TGTGCCAGCAGTTTAGCGGGAGAAGTAGAGCAGTTCTTC. The chain joins TRBV9 to TRBJ2-1, with 9 positions matching TRBD2. The CDR3 sequence is 13 residues long. The trim removed 5 bases at V and 10 bases at J, leaving 7 bases unmatched. In germline, CDR1 is SGDLS, CDR2 YYNGEE.

The chain recombines TRBV19 with TRBJ1-1, with 8 bases matching TRBD1. Germline CDR1 LNHDA, CDR2 SQIVND (reference sequence). Germline trimming cut 2 bases from V and 1 base from J; bases unmatched to any gene: 3. The CDR3 covers 15 residues. The CDR3 spells CASSITGTGNTEAFF. The CDR3 nucleotides read TGTGCCAGTAGTATAACCGGGACAGGGAACACTGAAGCTTTCTTT. Full variable domain (remainder filled in from reference TRBV19 and TRBJ1-1): DGGITQSPKYLFRKEGQNVTLSCEQNLNHDAMYWYRQDPGQGLRLIYYSQIVNDFQKGDIAEGYSVSREKKESFPLTVTSAQKNPTAFYLCASSITGTGNTEAFFGQGTRLTVV.

This chain connects TRBV6-5 to TRBJ2-3, with 10 bases fitting TRBD2. This CDR3 contains 15 residues. The ends lost 6 bases at V and 5 bases at J; junction bases unmatched: 8. Germline V lookup: CDR1 MNHEY, CDR2 SVGAGI. CDR3 DNA: TGTGCCAGCAGGACTAGCGGGCCTCAGAAAGATACGCAGTATTTT. This gives the protein CASRTSGPQKDTQYF.

The chain joins TRBV5-4 to TRBJ1-2, with a possible D match to TRBD1 (6 bases). This CDR3 comprises 16 residues. The germline CDR1 and CDR2 sequences are SGHNT and YYREEE (reference sequence). V was cut by 0 bases and J by 0 bases, with 12 bases left in between. The CDR3 protein is CASSLAGGAANYGYTF. The CDR3 coding sequence is TGTGCCAGCAGCTTGGCCGGGGGGGCAGCTAACTATGGCTACACCTTC.

This sequence joins TRBV30 and TRBJ1-1; no clear D gene. This CDR3 region has 11 residues. Deletions cut 1 base from V and 4 bases from J, with 4 bases between. The germline gives CDR1 GTSNPN, CDR2 SVGIG (reference sequence). The CDR3 here is CAWSGSTEAFF. The CDR3 nucleotides are TGTGCCTGGAGTGGGAGCACTGAAGCTTTCTTT.

This clone was found a few times. The rearrangement uses TRBV7-2 and TRBJ1-2, with D unresolved. The CDR3 sequence is 15 residues long. Germline CDR1 reads SGHTA; CDR2 reads FQGNSA. Trimming shortened V by 1 base and J by 0 bases, and 9 bases separated the two germline ends. The CDR3: CASSLDSGANYGYTF. CDR3 bases: TGTGCCAGCAGCTTAGACTCCGGAGCTAACTATGGCTACACCTTC.

This clone was detected only once. V and J are TRBV10-3 and TRBJ1-5; D is undetermined. Looked up from germline, CDR1 is ENHRY and CDR2 is SYGVKD. V was clipped by 2 bases and J by 7 bases, with 9 bases between them. The CDR3 contains 13 residues. The CDR3 DNA sequence: TGTGCCATCAGTGAGGATAGGCGGCAGCCCCAGCATTTT. Translating it yields CAISEDRRQPQHF.

The rearrangement uses TRBV5-1 and TRBJ2-7, with TRBD1 matching over 7 bases. Germline values: CDR1 SGHRS, CDR2 YFSETQ. There are 14 residues in the CDR3. V lost 0 bases to trimming and J lost 2 bases; unmatched junction nucleotides: 2. In nucleotides, the CDR3 is TGCGCCAGCAGCTTGGCGGGACAGACCTACGAGCAGTACTTC. As protein: CASSLAGQTYEQYF.